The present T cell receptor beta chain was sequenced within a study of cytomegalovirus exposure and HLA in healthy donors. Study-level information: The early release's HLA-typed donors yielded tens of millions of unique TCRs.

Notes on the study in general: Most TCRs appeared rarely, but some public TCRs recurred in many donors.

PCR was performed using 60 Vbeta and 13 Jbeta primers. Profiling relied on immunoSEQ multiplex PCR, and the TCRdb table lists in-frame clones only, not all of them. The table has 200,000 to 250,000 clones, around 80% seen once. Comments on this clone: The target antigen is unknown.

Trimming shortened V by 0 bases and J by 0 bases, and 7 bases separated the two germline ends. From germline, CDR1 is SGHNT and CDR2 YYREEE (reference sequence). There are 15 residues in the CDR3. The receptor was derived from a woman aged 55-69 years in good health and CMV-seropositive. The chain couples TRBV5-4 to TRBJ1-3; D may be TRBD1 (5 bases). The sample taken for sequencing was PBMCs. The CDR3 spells CASSLAGGSGNTIYF. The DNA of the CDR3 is TGTGCCAGCAGCTTGGCCGGGGGCTCTGGAAACACCATATATTTT.